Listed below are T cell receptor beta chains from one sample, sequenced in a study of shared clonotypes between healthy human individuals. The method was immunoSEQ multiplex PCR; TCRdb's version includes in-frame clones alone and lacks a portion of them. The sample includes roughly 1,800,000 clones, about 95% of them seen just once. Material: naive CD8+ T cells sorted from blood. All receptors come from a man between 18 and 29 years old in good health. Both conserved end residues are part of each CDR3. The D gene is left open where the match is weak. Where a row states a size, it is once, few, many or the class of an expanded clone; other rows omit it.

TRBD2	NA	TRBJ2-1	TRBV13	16	TGTGCCAGCAGCTCAGCAAGCGGGAGCTCCTACAATGAGCAGTTCTTC	CASSSASGSSYNEQFF
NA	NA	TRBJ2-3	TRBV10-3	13	TGTGCCATCACCGCCGCGGACACAGATACGCAGTATTTT	CAITAADTDTQYF
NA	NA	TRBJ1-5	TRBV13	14	TGTGCCAGCAGCTTATCGGCAGGGAGTCAGCCCCAGCATTTT	CASSLSAGSQPQHF
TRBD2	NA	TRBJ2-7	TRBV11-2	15	TGTGCCAGCAGCTTAGTCGAAGCGGGAGCTCGGGAGCAGTACTTC	CASSLVEAGAREQYF
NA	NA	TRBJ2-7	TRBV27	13	TGTGCCAGCAGTTTATCGTTGCACAGCCCGATGTACTTC	CASSLSLHSPMYF
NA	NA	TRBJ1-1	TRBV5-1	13	TGCGCCAGCAGCCCTACAGGGCCCACTGAAGCTTTCTTT	CASSPTGPTEAFF
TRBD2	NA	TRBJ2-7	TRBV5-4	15	TGTGCCAGCAGCTTGAGCCTAGCGGGATTCGACGAGCAGTACTTC	CASSLSLAGFDEQYF
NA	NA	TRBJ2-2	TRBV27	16	TGTGCCAGCAGTTTAATGGGGGCAGGGTACACCGGGGAGCTGTTTTTT	CASSLMGAGYTGELFF
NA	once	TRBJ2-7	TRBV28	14	TGTGCCAGCAGTTTAGGGGCATCCACCTACGAGCAGTACTTC	CASSLGASTYEQYF
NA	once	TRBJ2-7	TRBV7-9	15	TGTGCCAGCAGCCCACCCGGGACTTCTCATGACGAGCAGTACTTC	CASSPPGTSHDEQYF
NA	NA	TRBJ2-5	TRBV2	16	TGTGCCAGCAGTGATTCGGACTCATCCCTTAGAGAGACCCAGTACTTC	CASSDSDSSLRETQYF
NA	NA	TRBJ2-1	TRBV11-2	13	TGTGCCAGCAGCTTAGGGGATTCGAGTGAGCAGTTCTTC	CASSLGDSSEQFF
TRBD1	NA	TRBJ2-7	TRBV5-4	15	TGTGCCAACAGCTTTCTGGGACAGGGACTCCACGAGCAGTACTTC	CANSFLGQGLHEQYF
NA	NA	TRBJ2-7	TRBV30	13	TGTGCCTGTTCGCGAAGGGGGTCCTACGAGCAGTACTTC	CACSRRGSYEQYF
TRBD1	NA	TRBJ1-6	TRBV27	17	TGTGCCAGCAGGGGGGTGGGACAGGGGGTCCCAGATTCACCCCTCCACTTT	CASRGVGQGVPDSPLHF
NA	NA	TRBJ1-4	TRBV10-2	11	TGCGCCAGCAGCGATAATGAAAAACTGTTTTTT	CASSDNEKLFF
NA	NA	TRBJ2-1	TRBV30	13	TGTGCCTGGAGTGTACAGGCGGGGAATGAGCAGTTCTTC	CAWSVQAGNEQFF
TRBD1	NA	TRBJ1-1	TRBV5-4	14	TGTGCCAGCAGCTACGAGGGGGCCGGCACTGAAGCTTTCTTT	CASSYEGAGTEAFF
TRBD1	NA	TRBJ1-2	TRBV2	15	TGTGCCAGCAGTGAAGGGACAGGGTGGAACTATGGCTACACCTTC	CASSEGTGWNYGYTF
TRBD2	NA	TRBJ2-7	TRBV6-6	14	TGTGCCAGCAGTATAGCGGGAGATCTTGGCGAGCAGTACTTC	CASSIAGDLGEQYF
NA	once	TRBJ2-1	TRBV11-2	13	TGTGCCAGCAACTCCTGGGCCGATAATGAGCAGTTCTTC	CASNSWADNEQFF
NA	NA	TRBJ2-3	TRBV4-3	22	TGCGCCAGCAGCCAGCTAACGGGACCCCCGGGACGGCGTGAGAGAAGCACAGATACGCAGTATTTT	CASSQLTGPPGRRERSTDTQYF
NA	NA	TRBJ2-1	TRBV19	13	TGTGCCAGTTCCGGACTGGCGTACAATGAGCAGTTCTTC	CASSGLAYNEQFF
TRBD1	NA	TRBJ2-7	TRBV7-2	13	TGTGCCAGCGGAGACAGGGGTTTCTACGAGCAGTACTTC	CASGDRGFYEQYF
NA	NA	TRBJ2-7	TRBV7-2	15	TGTGCCAGCAGTCAACGGGGGACTGCCGCCTACGAGCAGTACTTC	CASSQRGTAAYEQYF
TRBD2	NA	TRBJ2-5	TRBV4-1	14	TGCGCCAGCGGACTAGCGGGAGGAGGGGAGACCCAGTACTTC	CASGLAGGGETQYF
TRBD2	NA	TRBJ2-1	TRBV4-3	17	TGCGCCAGCAGCCAAGATGGTCCCGTAGCGGGAGGTAATGAGCAGTTCTTC	CASSQDGPVAGGNEQFF
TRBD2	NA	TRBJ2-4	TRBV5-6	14	TGTGCCAGCAGCATCCTTAGCGGGAGGGCCATTCAGTACTTC	CASSILSGRAIQYF
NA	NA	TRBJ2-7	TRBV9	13	TGTGCCAGCAGCCGGCTTAGCGAGGGTGAGCAGTACTTC	CASSRLSEGEQYF
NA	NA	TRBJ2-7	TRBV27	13	TGTGCCAGCAGTTTTGGCCAGGGTGCCGAGCAGTACTTC	CASSFGQGAEQYF
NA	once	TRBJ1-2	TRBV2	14	TGTGCCAGCAGCGGCCCGGAGGGGTACTATGGCTACACCTTC	CASSGPEGYYGYTF
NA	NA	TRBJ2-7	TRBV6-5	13	TGTGCCAGCAGTTGGACTGCTCGTTCGGAGCAGTACTTC	CASSWTARSEQYF
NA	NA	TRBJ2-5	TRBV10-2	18	TGCGCCAGCAGTGATGTTGGGACCTCAAAACTTGTAGGCGAGACCCAGTACTTC	CASSDVGTSKLVGETQYF
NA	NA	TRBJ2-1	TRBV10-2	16	TGCGCCAGCTCCAGCACATCCTTAGCTACTTCTAATGAGCAGTTCTTC	CASSSTSLATSNEQFF
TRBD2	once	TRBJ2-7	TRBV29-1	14	TGCAGCGTTGAAAGTCCTAGCGGGAGCTACGAGCAGTACTTC	CSVESPSGSYEQYF
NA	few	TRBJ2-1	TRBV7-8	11	TGTGCCAGCAGCTTAGGGGATGAGCAGTTCTTC	CASSLGDEQFF
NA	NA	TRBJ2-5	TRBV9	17	TGTGCCAGCAGCGTAGGGCGGGTCGGCAGGGACCAAGAGACCCAGTACTTC	CASSVGRVGRDQETQYF
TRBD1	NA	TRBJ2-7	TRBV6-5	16	TGTGCCAGCAGTTACGGACAGGGGGAGAAGGGGTACGAGCAGTACTTC	CASSYGQGEKGYEQYF
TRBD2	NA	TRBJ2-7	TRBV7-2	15	TGTGCCAGCAGCCAGCGGACTAGCGGGGGAAGGGAGCAGTACTTC	CASSQRTSGGREQYF
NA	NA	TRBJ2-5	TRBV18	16	TGTGCCAGCTCACCAGAAATGCAGGGGCCCCAAGAGACCCAGTACTTC	CASSPEMQGPQETQYF
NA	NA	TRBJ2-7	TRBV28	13	TGTGCCAGCAGATTGGGGGGTACCTACGAGCAGTACTTC	CASRLGGTYEQYF
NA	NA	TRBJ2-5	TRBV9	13	TGTGCCAGCAGCGTATGGGAGGAGGAGACCCAGTACTTC	CASSVWEEETQYF
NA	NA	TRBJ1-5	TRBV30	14	TGTGCCTGGAGTCCCAGAGCAATGGGTCAGCCCCAGCATTTT	CAWSPRAMGQPQHF
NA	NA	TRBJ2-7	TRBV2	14	TGTGCCAGCAGCCCCGGGGAGAGTCCCTACGAGCAGTACTTC	CASSPGESPYEQYF
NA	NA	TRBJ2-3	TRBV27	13	TGTGCCAGCAGTTCACTTATGGCAGATACGCAGTATTTT	CASSSLMADTQYF
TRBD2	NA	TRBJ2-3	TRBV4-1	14	TGCGCCAGCAGCCCTAGCGGGGGCACAGATACGCAGTATTTT	CASSPSGGTDTQYF
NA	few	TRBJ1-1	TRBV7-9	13	TGTGCCAGCAGCTTATCACTGAACACTGAAGCTTTCTTT	CASSLSLNTEAFF
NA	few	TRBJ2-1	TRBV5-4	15	TGTGCCAGCAGCTTGAGCGGTGGCTCCTACAATGAGCAGTTCTTC	CASSLSGGSYNEQFF
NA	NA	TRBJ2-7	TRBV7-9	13	TGTGCCAGCAGCTTAGTTGGTACAGCCGAGCAGTACTTC	CASSLVGTAEQYF
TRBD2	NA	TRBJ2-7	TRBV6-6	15	TGTGCCAGCAGTTACATGGGACTAGCGGCCTACGAGCAGTACTTC	CASSYMGLAAYEQYF
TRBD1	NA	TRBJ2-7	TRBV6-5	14	TGTGCCAGCAGCTTTACAGGGGGAGTCGACGAGCAGTACTTC	CASSFTGGVDEQYF
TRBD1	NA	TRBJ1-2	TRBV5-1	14	TGCGCCAGCAGCTTGGAGGACAGGGAGGATGGCTACACCTTC	CASSLEDREDGYTF